This T cell receptor beta chain was captured by sequencing in a study of graft-versus-host responses after intestinal transplantation. Study-wide context: Anti-thymocyte globulin induction, then tacrolimus and steroids for around 3 years, went to all recipients.

The CDR3 runs to 16 residues. Trimming removed 4 bases at V and 7 bases at J, with 22 bases between. CDR1 is SEHNR, CDR2 FQNEAQ, per germline (reference sequence). Here immunoSEQ multiplex PCR was the method, and the copy in TCRdb shows in-frame clones only, minus some. The sample lists 80,000 or so clones; roughly 90% were seen once. General study points: Graft-donor T cell macrochimerism in patients accompanied high graft-versus-host to host-versus-graft clonal ratios in allografts.

A remark on this clone: The target antigen is unknown.

The chain employs TRBV7-9 and TRBJ2-5, with D possibly being TRBD2 (6 bases). This TCR derives from a human patient who received an intestinal transplant, so some T cells may come from the graft donor. The sample here was PBMCs, taken 98 days after intestinal transplantation. The CDR3 sequence: CASSSSGGAREWTQYF. The CDR3 nucleotides are TGTGCCAGCAGCTCAAGCGGCGGGGCCCGGGAGTGGACCCAGTACTTC.